The 14 T cell receptor beta chains in this list originate from one sample, sequenced in a study of OX40 agonist ivuxolimab in advanced cancers. TCRdb keeps only in-frame clones here, not all; method: immunoSEQ multiplex PCR. The sample shows tens of thousands of clones, around 78% of them seen only once. Material: CD4+ or CD8+ T cells sorted from blood, obtained in a trial of the OX40 agonist ivuxolimab. The source is an adult with an advanced solid tumor such as melanoma, head and neck, liver or kidney cancer.

This clone was seen a single time. The rearrangement uses TRBV30 and TRBJ2-1, with D perhaps TRBD2 (6 bases). This CDR3 has 13 residues. Germline V lookup: CDR1 GTSNPN, CDR2 SVGIG (reference sequence). The germline V and J ends were trimmed by 4 bases and 7 bases, with 14 bases remaining between them. DNA for the CDR3: TGTGCCTGGAAGGCGGGAACGTGGAATGAGCAGTTCTTC. It yields the protein CAWKAGTWNEQFF.

V is TRBV7-2 and J is TRBJ2-3; tentatively, D is TRBD2 (5 bases). Germline V lookup: CDR1 SGHTA, CDR2 FQGNSA. The CDR3 runs to 14 residues. Deletions cut 7 bases from V and 0 bases from J, with 11 bases between. CDR3 coding DNA: TGTGCCAGCACTGTCGGGGTGAGCACAGATACGCAGTATTTT. It encodes CASTVGVSTDTQYF.

The chain links TRBV5-8 to TRBJ2-7; 8 bases align to TRBD1. Trimming at V came to 0 bases and at J to 5 bases, leaving 4 bases not matched to a gene. The CDR3 runs to 14 residues. Germline V lookup: CDR1 SGHTS, CDR2 YDEGEE. The CDR3 bases are TGTGCCAGCAGCTTGGGACAGGGGTTCAACGAGCAGTACTTC. This sequence encodes CASSLGQGFNEQYF.

The chain is built from TRBV14 and TRBJ2-2, with 7 bases matching TRBD2. The CDR3 covers 15 residues. The germline CDR1 and CDR2 sequences are SGHDN and FVKESK. J lost 3 bases, V lost 4 bases, and 5 bases had no gene match. The CDR3 DNA is TGTGCCAGCAGCCCTCGGCTAGCGGACACCGGGGAGCTGTTTTTT. Its protein product is CASSPRLADTGELFF.

The chain has TRBV28 and TRBJ2-7; 7 nucleotides line up with TRBD1. Unmatched junction bases numbered 8, after V lost 5 bases and J lost 1 base. CDR3 length equals 15 residues. CDR1 MDHEN and CDR2 SYDVKM come from the germline V gene. The CDR3 nucleotides are TGTGCCAGCAGTAGTCCGACAGGGCAGTCCTACGAGCAGTACTTC. Amino acid sequence: CASSSPTGQSYEQYF.

This clone was counted a few times. The chain is built from TRBV6-5 and TRBJ1-5, with a weak D call TRBD1 (6 bases). Germline lookup yields CDR1 MNHEY and CDR2 SVGAGI. V was cut by 8 bases and J by 2 bases, with 13 bases left in between. This CDR3 has 14 amino acids. The CDR3 DNA follows: TGTGCCAGCCTCAGGGGAGATGGCAATCAGCCCCAGCATTTT. It encodes CASLRGDGNQPQHF.

This clone appeared once. The rearrangement links TRBV18 to TRBJ2-7; maybe TRBD2 (7 bases). The CDR3 has 15 residues. V was cut by 2 bases and J by 2 bases, with 13 bases left in between. Looked up from germline, CDR1 is KGHSH and CDR2 is LQKENI. Written as DNA, the CDR3 is TGTGCCAGCTCACCAGCGGGGGCGCGGGCCTACGAGCAGTACTTC. Encoded protein: CASSPAGARAYEQYF.

The rearrangement links TRBV28 to TRBJ1-5; D is undetermined. There are 15 residues in the CDR3. From germline, CDR1 is MDHEN and CDR2 SYDVKM. The ends were cut back, 6 bases at V and 0 bases at J, with 12 bases in the middle. Here the CDR3 reads CASSPAPHSNQPQHF. The CDR3 region has the DNA TGTGCCAGCAGCCCCGCCCCACATAGCAATCAGCCCCAGCATTTT.

J is TRBJ2-1 and V is TRBV5-1, with D perhaps TRBD1 (5 bases). This CDR3 comprises 12 residues. Trimming stripped 5 bases from V and 4 bases from J, with 7 bases between. Germline loops: CDR1 SGHRS, CDR2 YFSETQ. CDR3 coding DNA: TGCGCCAGCAGATCAGGGTACAATGAGCAGTTCTTC. This codes for CASRSGYNEQFF.

The rearrangement uses TRBV10-3 and TRBJ2-5; 9 nucleotides line up with TRBD1. CDR3 size: 15 residues. Looked up from germline, CDR1 is ENHRY and CDR2 is SYGVKD. V lost 6 bases to trimming and J lost 2 bases; unmatched junction nucleotides: 7. The CDR3 region is CAIRSHGQGQETQYF. The CDR3 DNA follows: TGTGCCATCAGATCACACGGACAGGGGCAAGAGACCCAGTACTTC.

The chain uses TRBV5-5 and TRBJ2-7; tentative D call: TRBD2 (7 bases). Trimming pared 3 bases from V and 2 bases from J, leaving 12 bases between. The V gene's germline CDR1 is SGHKS and CDR2 YYEKEE (reference sequence). This CDR3 spans 14 amino acids. The CDR3 DNA reads TGTGCCAGCAGCTGGGCCGGGGGGCCCTACGAGCAGTACTTC. Its translation: CASSWAGGPYEQYF.

The chain links TRBV29-1 to TRBJ2-7; D call uncertain. CDR3 length: 11 residues. Per germline, CDR1 SQVTM and CDR2 ANQGSEA. Trimming shortened V by 3 bases and J by 6 bases, and 9 bases separated the two germline ends. CDR3 protein: CSVESPTEQYF. In nucleotides, the CDR3 is TGCAGCGTTGAGAGCCCAACCGAGCAGTACTTC.

The rearrangement joins TRBV6-1 to TRBJ2-5; 9 positions match TRBD2. This CDR3 is built from 16 residues. Per germline, CDR1 MNHNS and CDR2 SASEGT. V lost 2 bases, J lost 5 bases, and 9 bases stayed unmatched. As DNA, the CDR3 is TGTGCCAGCAGTGAAATGGAGCGGGGGGTTTGGGAGACCCAGTACTTC. Protein sequence: CASSEMERGVWETQYF.

This chain joins TRBV7-2 and TRBJ2-7, with D unclear. This CDR3 is built from 14 residues. Deletions cut 8 bases from V and 1 base from J, with 15 bases between. Germline loops: CDR1 SGHTA, CDR2 FQGNSA. Here the CDR3 reads CASVLVDGSYEQYF. The DNA of the CDR3 is TGTGCCAGCGTTCTCGTGGACGGATCCTACGAGCAGTACTTC.